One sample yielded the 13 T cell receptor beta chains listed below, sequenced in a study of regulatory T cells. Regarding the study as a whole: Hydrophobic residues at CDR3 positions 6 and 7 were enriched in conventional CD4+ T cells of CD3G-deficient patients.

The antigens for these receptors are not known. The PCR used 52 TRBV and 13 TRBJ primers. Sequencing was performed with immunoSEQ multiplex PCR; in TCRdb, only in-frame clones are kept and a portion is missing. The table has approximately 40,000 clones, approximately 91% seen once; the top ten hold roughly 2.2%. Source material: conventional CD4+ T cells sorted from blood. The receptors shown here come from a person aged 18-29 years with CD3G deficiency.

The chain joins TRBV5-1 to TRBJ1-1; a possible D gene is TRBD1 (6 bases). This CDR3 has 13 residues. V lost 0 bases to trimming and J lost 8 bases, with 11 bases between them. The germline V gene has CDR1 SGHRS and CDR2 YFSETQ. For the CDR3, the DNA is TGCGCCAGCAGCTTGGGAGGGGGAGGGGAAGCTTTCTTT. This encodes CASSLGGGGEAFF.

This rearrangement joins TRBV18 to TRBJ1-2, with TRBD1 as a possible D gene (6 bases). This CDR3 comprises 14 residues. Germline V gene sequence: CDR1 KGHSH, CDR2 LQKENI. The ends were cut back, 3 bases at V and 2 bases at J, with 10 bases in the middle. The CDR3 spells CASSPNRANYGYTF. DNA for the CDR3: TGTGCCAGCTCACCTAACAGGGCGAACTATGGCTACACCTTC.

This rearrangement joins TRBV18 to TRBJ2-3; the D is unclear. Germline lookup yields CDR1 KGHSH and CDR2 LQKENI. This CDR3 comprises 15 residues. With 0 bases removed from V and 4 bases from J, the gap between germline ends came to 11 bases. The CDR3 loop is CASSPPSRWADTQYF. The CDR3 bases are TGTGCCAGCTCACCACCATCCCGATGGGCAGATACGCAGTATTTT. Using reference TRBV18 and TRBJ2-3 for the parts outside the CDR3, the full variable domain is NAGVMQNPRHLVRRRGQEARLRCSPMKGHSHVYWYRQLPEEGLKFMVYLQKENIIDESGMPKERFSAEFPKEGPSILRIQQVVRGDSAAYFCASSPPSRWADTQYFGPGTRLTVL.

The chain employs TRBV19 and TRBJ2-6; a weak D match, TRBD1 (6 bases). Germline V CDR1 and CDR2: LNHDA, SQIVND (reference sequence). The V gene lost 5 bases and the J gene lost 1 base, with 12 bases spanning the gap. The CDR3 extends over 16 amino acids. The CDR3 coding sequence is TGTGCCAGTAGTGAAATAACAGGGTCTGGGGCCAACGTCCTGACTTTC. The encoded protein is CASSEITGSGANVLTF.

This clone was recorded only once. As DNA, the CDR3 is TGCGCCAGCAGCCAAGTAAGGGGAAACACCATATATTTT. Protein product: CASSQVRGNTIYF. The chain combines TRBV4-3 with TRBJ1-3; D unclear. The CDR3 consists of 13 residues. The V gene lost 1 base and the J gene lost 4 bases, with 5 bases spanning the gap. Germline values: CDR1 LGHNA, CDR2 YSLEER.

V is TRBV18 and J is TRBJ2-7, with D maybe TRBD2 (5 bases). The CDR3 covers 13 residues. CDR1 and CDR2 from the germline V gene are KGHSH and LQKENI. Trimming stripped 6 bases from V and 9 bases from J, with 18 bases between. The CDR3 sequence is CASSSAEATRQYF. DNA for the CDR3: TGTGCCAGCTCCTCAGCGGAGGCCACTCGGCAGTACTTC.

Here the CDR3 DNA reads TGCGCCAGCAGCTTGGTGGCAGGGGTCGATACGCAGTATTTT. Translating gives CASSLVAGVDTQYF. This chain links TRBV5-1 with TRBJ2-3; D is perhaps TRBD1 (6 bases). V gave up 0 bases and J gave up 6 bases, with 11 bases separating them. Germline V gene data show CDR1 as SGHRS and CDR2 as YFSETQ. CDR3 length equals 14 residues. The full variable domain, with the rest looked up from reference TRBV5-1 and TRBJ2-3, is KAGVTQTPRYLIKTRGQQVTLSCSPISGHRSVSWYQQTPGQGLQFLFEYFSETQRNKGNFPGRFSGRQFSNSRSEMNVSTLELGDSALYLCASSLVAGVDTQYFGPGTRLTVL.

Here the CDR3 reads CASSEGTSGRDEQFF. The CDR3 DNA is TGCGCCAGCAGTGAAGGGACTAGCGGGAGAGATGAGCAGTTCTTC. This chain links TRBV10-1 with TRBJ2-1, with 14 nucleotides matching TRBD2. The trim removed 3 bases at V and 8 bases at J, leaving 3 bases unmatched. The CDR3 is 15 amino acids. Looked up from germline, CDR1 is WNHNN and CDR2 is SYGVQD (reference sequence).

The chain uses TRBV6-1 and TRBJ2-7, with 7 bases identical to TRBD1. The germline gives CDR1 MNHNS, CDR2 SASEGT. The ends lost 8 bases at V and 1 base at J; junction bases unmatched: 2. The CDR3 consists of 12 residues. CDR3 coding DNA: TGTGCCAGCGGGACAGCATCCTACGAGCAGTACTTC. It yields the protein CASGTASYEQYF.

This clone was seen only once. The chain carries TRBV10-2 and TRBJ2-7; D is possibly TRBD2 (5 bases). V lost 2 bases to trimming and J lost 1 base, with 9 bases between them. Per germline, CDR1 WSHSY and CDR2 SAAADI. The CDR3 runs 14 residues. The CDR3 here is CASSEGSDSYEQYF. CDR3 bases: TGCGCCAGCAGTGAGGGGAGTGATTCCTACGAGCAGTACTTC.

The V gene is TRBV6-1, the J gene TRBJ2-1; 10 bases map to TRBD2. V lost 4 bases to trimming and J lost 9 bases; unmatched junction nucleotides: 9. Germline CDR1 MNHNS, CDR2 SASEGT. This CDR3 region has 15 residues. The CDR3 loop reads CASSVKAGGPSEQFF. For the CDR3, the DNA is TGTGCCAGCAGTGTTAAAGCGGGAGGGCCGAGTGAGCAGTTCTTC.

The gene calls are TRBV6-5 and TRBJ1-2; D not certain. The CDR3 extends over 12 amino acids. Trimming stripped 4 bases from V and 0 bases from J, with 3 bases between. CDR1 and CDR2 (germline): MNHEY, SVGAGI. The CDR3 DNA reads TGTGCCAGCAGTTCCCCTAACTATGGCTACACCTTC. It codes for CASSSPNYGYTF.

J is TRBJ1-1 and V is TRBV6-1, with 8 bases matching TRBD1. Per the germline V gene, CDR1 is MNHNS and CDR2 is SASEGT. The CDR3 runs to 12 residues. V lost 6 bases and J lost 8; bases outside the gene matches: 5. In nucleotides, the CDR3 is TGTGCCAGCAGGATTCACAGGGGGGAAGCTTTCTTT. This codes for CASRIHRGEAFF.